Presented here are 21 T cell receptor beta chains from one specimen sequenced in a study of CD8 T cells in ankylosing spondylitis. These receptors' antigens are unknown. General study points: Seven or eight highly homologous variants formed a TCR beta motif that appeared characteristic of ankylosing spondylitis blood.

MiXCR was run by TCRdb on the 5' RACE reads, yielding one entry per CDR3 protein. The sample has fewer than 550,000 distinct CDR3 sequences; about 5.7% are singletons. The sample was blood, either unsorted or a sorted T cell fraction (not recorded which). The receptors derive from a male donor with ankylosing spondylitis.

At least ten counts were recorded for this clonotype. A read error may account for a junction end that differs from germline. The chain recombines TRBV7-7 with TRBJ2-5; D is ambiguous. The germline V gene encodes CDR1 SSHAT and CDR2 FNYEAQ (reference sequence). This CDR3 spans 13 amino acids. DNA of the CDR3: TGTGCTAGCAGCTTAGGGCTCGTCGAGACCCAGTACTTC. Protein product: CASSLGLVETQYF.

In this sample, this clonotype turned up many times. This rearrangement joins TRBV20-1 to TRBJ2-1; 8 nucleotides agree with TRBD2. The CDR3 consists of 14 residues. With V trimmed by 4 bases and J by 4 bases, 6 bases remained unmatched. CDR1 DFQATT and CDR2 SNEGSKA come from the germline V gene (reference sequence). The CDR3 reads CSATTSGLYNEQFF. The CDR3 nucleotides are TGCAGTGCTACTACTAGCGGATTATACAATGAGCAGTTCTTC.

There are a few counts of this clonotype. The chain couples TRBV11-2 to TRBJ2-1; TRBD2 agrees at 10 bases. This CDR3 is built from 21 residues. Losses at the gene ends were 1 base for V and 0 bases for J; bases not matched to a gene: 15. In germline, CDR1 is SGHAT, CDR2 FQNNGV. In DNA form, the CDR3 reads TGTGCCAGCAGCTTAGGCCAACCCGGTCTAGCGGGGGATAGCTCCTACAATGAGCAGTTCTTC. Protein: CASSLGQPGLAGDSSYNEQFF.

This clonotype came up many times. V usage is TRBV7-9 and J usage is TRBJ2-3; 10 bases map to TRBD2. Germline loops: CDR1 SEHNR, CDR2 FQNEAQ (reference sequence). CDR3 length: 16 residues. Trimming cost V 3 bases and J 0 bases; bases outside gene matches: 3. The CDR3 loop is CASSFGLAVSTDTQYF. In DNA form, the CDR3 reads TGTGCCAGCAGCTTCGGACTAGCGGTTAGCACAGATACGCAGTATTTT.

In this sample, this clonotype turned up many times. This chain uses TRBV6-2 or TRBV6-3 with TRBJ2-1; TRBD2 agrees at 12 bases. With V trimmed by 6 bases and J by 5 bases, 2 bases remained unmatched. Germline V gene sequence: CDR1 MNHEY, CDR2 SVGEGT. This CDR3 spans 14 amino acids. CDR3 protein: CASRRLAGDNEQFF. CDR3 in DNA: TGTGCCAGCAGGAGACTAGCGGGAGACAATGAGCAGTTCTTC.

This clonotype was counted ten times or more. The V call is TRBV20-1, the J call TRBJ2-5, with D perhaps matching TRBD1 or TRBD2 (5 bases each). V lost 5 bases and J lost 3, with 10 bases in between. Germline-derived CDR1 and CDR2 are DFQATT and SNEGSKA (reference sequence). The CDR3 consists of 12 residues. CDR3 in amino acids: CSAGDGEETQYF. In DNA, the CDR3 is TGCAGTGCTGGGGACGGAGAAGAGACCCAGTACTTC.

This sequence joins TRBV30 and TRBJ2-7; tentative D call: TRBD2 (5 bases). The CDR3 runs to 16 residues. With 3 bases removed from V and 0 bases from J, the gap between germline ends came to 18 bases. From germline, CDR1 is GTSNPN and CDR2 SVGIG (reference sequence). DNA for the CDR3: TGTGCCTGGAGCCACCTTCGTACGGGGTACTCCTACGAGCAGTACTTC. It specifies CAWSHLRTGYSYEQYF.

This clonotype was observed a few times. The V and J genes are TRBV5-1 and TRBJ2-1, with 10 bases that match TRBD2. The CDR3 loop spans 16 amino acids. Unmatched junction bases numbered 6, after V lost 4 bases and J lost 2 bases. CDR1 SGHRS and CDR2 YFSETQ come from the germline V gene. In DNA form, the CDR3 reads TGCGCCAGCAGCCCACCAAGCGGGGGGGCCTACAATGAGCAGTTCTTC. Translated, it gives CASSPPSGGAYNEQFF.

This clonotype was seen repeatedly, ten times or more. This chain joins TRBV28 and TRBJ2-1, with TRBD1 matching over 7 bases. Germline assignment: CDR1 MDHEN and CDR2 SYDVKM. The CDR3 covers 17 residues. Germline trimming cut 5 bases from V and 0 bases from J; bases unmatched to any gene: 10. The CDR3 is CASSPRTGRASYNEQFF. The CDR3 DNA reads TGTGCCAGCAGTCCGAGGACAGGCCGAGCCTCCTACAATGAGCAGTTCTTC. Complete variable domain (other parts from reference TRBV28 and TRBJ2-1): DVKVTQSSRYLVKRTGEKVFLECVQDMDHENMFWYRQDPGLGLRLIYFSYDVKMKEKGDIPEGYSVSREKKERFSLILESASTNQTSMYLCASSPRTGRASYNEQFFGPGTRLTVL.

This clonotype was recorded at least ten times. The J gene is TRBJ2-3, the V gene TRBV29-1, with no clear D. Germline CDR1 is SQVTM and CDR2 is ANQGSEA. V was pared by 7 bases and J by 2 bases, with 16 bases between. The CDR3 runs to 14 residues. CDR3 protein: CSAYVWDATDTQYF. DNA of the CDR3: TGCAGCGCGTACGTGTGGGATGCCACAGATACGCAGTATTTT.

This chain links TRBV6-1 with TRBJ2-5; 7 bases agree with TRBD1. The germline gives CDR1 MNHNS, CDR2 SASEGT. With V trimmed by 6 bases and J by 4 bases, 11 bases remained unmatched. The CDR3 loop spans 15 amino acids. The chain's CDR3 is CASSPGQTLIETQYF. The DNA for the CDR3 is TGTGCCAGCAGCCCGGGACAGACCCTTATAGAGACCCAGTACTTC.

Many counts were recorded for this clonotype. The V and J genes are TRBV12-5 and TRBJ2-7, with D uncertain. Trimming removed 6 bases from V and 3 bases from J, with 12 bases in between. Germline V CDR1 and CDR2: LGHNT, FRNRAP. This CDR3 has 13 amino acids. In nucleotides, the CDR3 is TGTGCTAGTGGACCTGATACAATCTACGAGCAGTACTTC. This codes for CASGPDTIYEQYF.

This clonotype occurred many times. This chain connects TRBV20-1 to TRBJ1-2; 7 bases match TRBD1. Unmatched junction bases numbered 8, after V lost 6 bases and J lost 1 base. Germline V gene lookup returns CDR1 DFQATT and CDR2 SNEGSKA (reference sequence). This CDR3 is 14 amino acids long. CDR3 nucleotides: TGCAGTGCATCACAGGGGAGGTTTAACTATGGCTACACCTTC. Amino acid sequence: CSASQGRFNYGYTF.

This clonotype has at least ten counts. This chain links TRBV12-3 or TRBV12-4 with TRBJ1-2; D gene ambiguous. Deletions cut 5 bases from V and 6 bases from J, with 16 bases between. The CDR3 runs 14 residues. The CDR3: CASSPPSLRHGYTF. DNA of the CDR3: TGTGCCAGCAGTCCACCCAGCCTGCGCCATGGCTACACCTTC.

This clonotype appeared a few times. The V and J genes are TRBV10-3 and TRBJ2-3, with 12 nucleotides matching TRBD2. Germline CDR1 is ENHRY and CDR2 is SYGVKD. The V segment lost 6 bases and the J segment 2 bases; nucleotides outside the gene matches: 6. CDR3 length equals 16 residues. The CDR3 sequence is CAIRWTSGIHTDTQYF. In DNA, the CDR3 is TGTGCCATCAGGTGGACTAGCGGGATCCACACAGATACGCAGTATTTT.

This clonotype was counted only a few times. The CDR3 reads CASSQDYDGELFF. CDR3 coding DNA: TGCGCCAGCAGCCAAGATTACGACGGGGAGCTGTTTTTT. V is TRBV4-3 and J is TRBJ2-2; no reliable D call. Looked up from germline, CDR1 is LGHNA and CDR2 is YSLEER. CDR3 size: 13 residues. Trimming left V 0 bases short and J 7 bases short, with 6 bases between.

This clonotype was counted many times. This rearrangement joins TRBV28 to TRBJ2-3, with D hard to call. Germline-derived CDR1 and CDR2 are MDHEN and SYDVKM. Trimming took 3 bases from V and 9 from J, leaving 16 bases between them. The CDR3 is 14 residues long. CDR3 sequence (DNA): TGTGCCAGCAGTTTCTCCCAAGGGCGGACGACGCAGTATTTT. Its translation is CASSFSQGRTTQYF.

The chain carries TRBV3-1 and TRBJ1-1; a possible D gene is TRBD1 (5 bases). CDR1 and CDR2 from the germline V gene are LGHDT and YNNKEL (reference sequence). V was trimmed by 4 bases and J by 5 bases, leaving 14 bases between them. This CDR3 has 14 residues. The CDR3 sequence is CASSRGREETEAFF. CDR3 coding DNA: TGTGCCAGCAGCCGGGGCAGGGAGGAAACTGAAGCTTTCTTT. Full variable domain (rest looked up from reference TRBV3-1 and TRBJ1-1): DTAVSQTPKYLVTQMGNDKSIKCEQNLGHDTMYWYKQDSKKFLKIMFSYNNKELIINETVPNRFSPKSPDKAHLNLHINSLELGDSAVYFCASSRGREETEAFFGQGTRLTVV.

This chain joins TRBV3-1 and TRBJ2-2; the D gene is possibly TRBD2 (6 bases). CDR3 length: 14 amino acids. Looked up from germline, CDR1 is LGHDT and CDR2 is YNNKEL (reference sequence). The ends were cut back, 4 bases at V and 5 bases at J, with 11 bases in the middle. The CDR3 sequence: CASSLLLATGELFF. The CDR3 DNA sequence: TGTGCCAGCAGCCTATTACTAGCAACCGGGGAGCTGTTTTTT.

The V call is TRBV7-9, the J call TRBJ2-1, with D uncertain. Germline CDR1 SEHNR, CDR2 FQNEAQ (reference sequence). V was clipped by 0 bases and J by 0 bases, with 9 bases between them. There are 16 residues in the CDR3. The CDR3 loop is CASSLARRTSYNEQFF. The DNA for the CDR3 is TGTGCCAGCAGCTTAGCTCGGCGAACCTCCTACAATGAGCAGTTCTTC.

The chain joins TRBV18 to TRBJ2-5, with D unresolved. V shed 2 bases and J shed 5 bases, with 12 bases lying between them. CDR3 size: 14 residues. Germline V gives CDR1 KGHSH, CDR2 LQKENI. As DNA, the CDR3 is TGTGCCAGCTCACCAGCTTGGAGTCGGGAGACCCAGTACTTC. It specifies CASSPAWSRETQYF.